The rows below give T cell receptor beta chains drawn from one sample of a study of blood T cells in healthy people across ages. MiXCR was run by TCRdb on the 5' RACE reads, yielding one entry per CDR3 protein. The profile covers hundreds of thousands of distinct CDR3 sequences, with approximately 53% appearing a single time and under 30% taken by the ten largest. Sequenced: blood. These TCRs come from a man in his forties in good health. CDR3s include the opening cysteine and the closing phenylalanine or tryptophan. Each record gives: CDR3 DNA, CDR3 protein, V gene, J gene, D gene, clone size. The D gene is left open where the match is weak. For some rows the clone size is stated as once, few or many, or as a class when expanded; others skip it.

TGCAGTGCTAGTGCGTGGACAGGGGGCAATGGGGCCAACGTCCTGACTTTC	CSASAWTGGNGANVLTF	TRBV20-1	TRBJ2-6	TRBD1	NA
TGCAGTGCTGGTCCGGCAGGGGCTACCTACGAGCAGTACTTC	CSAGPAGATYEQYF	TRBV20-1	TRBJ2-7	NA	many
TGTGCCACTTCAGACCGAAGCGGGAGCTCCTACAATGAGCAGTTCTTC	CATSDRSGSSYNEQFF	TRBV24-1	TRBJ2-1	TRBD2	few
TGTGCCAGCAGCTTAGGGGGAGGACAGATCTACGAGCAGTACTTC	CASSLGGGQIYEQYF	TRBV7-2	TRBJ2-7	NA	NA
TGTGCCAGCAGTCCCAGTAGCGGGGACTTCCAAGAGACCCAGTACTTC	CASSPSSGDFQETQYF	TRBV27	TRBJ2-5	TRBD2	NA
TGTGCCACCAGTGATCCCCCGGGACAGGGTGCGAGGTCCCAGACCCAGTACTTC	CATSDPPGQGARSQTQYF	TRBV24-1	TRBJ2-5	TRBD1	NA
TGTGCCAGCATTGGACACGAGCAGTACTTC	CASIGHEQYF	TRBV6-2/TRBV6-3	TRBJ2-7	NA	NA
TGTGCCAGCAGTGATAGCGGGAGGGACTACTACGAGCAGTACTTC	CASSDSGRDYYEQYF	TRBV25-1	TRBJ2-7	TRBD2	NA
TGTGCCAGCAGTTACTCGTTAGTTCCAGCTTTCTTT	CASSYSLVPAFF	TRBV6-2/TRBV6-3	TRBJ1-1	NA	NA
TGTGCCAGCAGCTTACACCTGGATCATTTGGGCATTCAGTACTTC	CASSLHLDHLGIQYF	TRBV7-2	TRBJ2-4	NA	NA
TGTGCCAGCAGTGTAACGTCAAACTATGGCTACACCTTC	CASSVTSNYGYTF	TRBV12-3/TRBV12-4	TRBJ1-2	NA	NA
TGTGCCAGCAGCACCGGGTGGGGGGGCTACAATGGGCAGTTCTTC	CASSTGWGGYNGQFF	TRBV7-2	TRBJ2-1	NA	NA
TGTGCCAGCAGTTCAATAGCGGGGGATATCTACAATGAGCAGTTCTTC	CASSSIAGDIYNEQFF	TRBV28	TRBJ2-1	TRBD2	NA
TGCAGTGCTAGGGGGAGGGATCTAAGTGAGCAGTACTTC	CSARGRDLSEQYF	TRBV20-1	TRBJ2-7	TRBD2	NA
TGTGCCAGCAGTTACGAATCGAAGCTTGGAGAGACCCAGTACTTC	CASSYESKLGETQYF	TRBV6-5	TRBJ2-5	NA	NA
TGTGCCAGCTCACCAATACAGGGGCAGGGCACTGAAGCTTTCTTT	CASSPIQGQGTEAFF	TRBV18	TRBJ1-1	TRBD1	NA
TGTGCCAGCAGCTCCAGGAAGGGAGGGCCCGGCAATGAGCAGTTCTTC	CASSSRKGGPGNEQFF	TRBV7-2	TRBJ2-1	TRBD2	few
TGTGCCAGCAGCCAACCTTTGAGCGGGAGTAACTACGAGCAGTACTTC	CASSQPLSGSNYEQYF	TRBV6-6	TRBJ2-7	TRBD2	few
TGCGCCAGCAGCCATAACCGGGCTCAGGGGGAGCAGTTCTTC	CASSHNRAQGEQFF	TRBV4-3	TRBJ2-1	NA	few
TGCGCCAGCAGCAGCACAGGGATGGGACTAGTGAGGTACGAGCAGTACTTC	CASSSTGMGLVRYEQYF	TRBV5-1	TRBJ2-7	TRBD2	NA
TGTGCCAGCAGTTTAGTGGCGGGGTTGAGGTTATCCGAGCAGTACTTC	CASSLVAGLRLSEQYF	TRBV28	TRBJ2-7	NA	NA
TGTGCCAGCAGAGCCCTCGGGACAGGGCATGGCTACACCTTC	CASRALGTGHGYTF	TRBV6-2/TRBV6-3	TRBJ1-2	TRBD1	NA
TGTGCCAGCAGCCAAGGGGCCAGGGGGGACGAGCAGTACTTC	CASSQGARGDEQYF	TRBV14	TRBJ2-7	NA	NA
TGTGCCAGCAGCGTAGAACAACTCCAAGAGACCCAGTACTTC	CASSVEQLQETQYF	TRBV9	TRBJ2-5	NA	NA
TGCAGTGCCCCTACGCCCGGGACAGCCCTTTATGGCTACACCTTC	CSAPTPGTALYGYTF	TRBV20-1	TRBJ1-2	TRBD1	few
TGTGCCAGCAGCTTAGGTCCGGGCAGAATGATGAACACTGAAGCTTTCTTT	CASSLGPGRMMNTEAFF	TRBV7-2	TRBJ1-1	NA	NA
TGCGCCAGCAATGGGTTCGCAGATACGCAGTATTTT	CASNGFADTQYF	TRBV5-1	TRBJ2-3	NA	NA
TGTGCCAGCAGCCCTTACGAGACCCCCTACGAGCAGTACTTC	CASSPYETPYEQYF	TRBV11-3	TRBJ2-7	NA	few
TGTGCCAGCAGTAACTCTCTAGAGGCAGATACGCAGTATTTT	CASSNSLEADTQYF	TRBV6-4	TRBJ2-3	NA	NA
TGCGGCGTTGCTCGAGTCGAGCAGTTCTTC	CGVARVEQFF	TRBV29-1	TRBJ2-1	NA	NA
TGTGCCAGCAGTTACTCGAGGGGGACATACTCCTACGAGCAGTACTTC	CASSYSRGTYSYEQYF	TRBV6-2/TRBV6-3	TRBJ2-7	NA	NA
TGTGCCAGCAGCCCATCACCCTTCGGGACGCAGTATTTT	CASSPSPFGTQYF	TRBV7-3	TRBJ2-3	NA	NA
TGCAGTGCTCCCTCGGATAGCGAGCAGTTCTTC	CSAPSDSEQFF	TRBV20-1	TRBJ2-1	NA	NA
TGTGCCACCAGTGATTTGAGCGGGGGTAGCGGGGGAATCTACGAGCAGTACTTC	CATSDLSGGSGGIYEQYF	TRBV24-1	TRBJ2-7	TRBD2	once
TGTGCCAGCAGCCGGATTGGGACTCCCGGGAATGAGCAGTTCTTC	CASSRIGTPGNEQFF	TRBV11-2	TRBJ2-1	NA	NA
TGCGCCAGCAGCGGGACAGGGTCAGACAATGAGCAGTTCTTC	CASSGTGSDNEQFF	TRBV5-1	TRBJ2-1	TRBD1	NA
TGTGCCAGCAGCTTATATGGGATCAATGAGCAGTTCTTC	CASSLYGINEQFF	TRBV7-2	TRBJ2-1	NA	NA
TGTGCCAGCAGGGACGGACTAGCGGGAGTTAGCTACGAGCAGTACTTC	CASRDGLAGVSYEQYF	TRBV6-6	TRBJ2-7	TRBD2	NA
TGTGCCAGCGCCAGGGGATTCACTGAAGCTTTCTTT	CASARGFTEAFF	TRBV25-1	TRBJ1-1	NA	few
TGTGCCAGCAGTGCTAGCGGGAGGGCCCTCGGGGCTCAGTACTTC	CASSASGRALGAQYF	TRBV28	TRBJ2-4	TRBD2	few
TGTGCTAGTGGTTCCCCCAAGGGGAGGACCTCTAGCACAGATACGCAGTATTTT	CASGSPKGRTSSTDTQYF	TRBV12-5	TRBJ2-3	NA	NA
TGTGCCAGCACCAGGGAATTAAGAAACACTGAAGCTTTCTTT	CASTRELRNTEAFF	TRBV2	TRBJ1-1	NA	NA
TGTGCCAGCAGCCAAGACACCACCCGGCAGTACTTC	CASSQDTTRQYF	TRBV3-1	TRBJ2-7	NA	NA
TGTGCCAGCAGCTTTTACGGCGGGATATCCTACAATGAGCAGTACTTC	CASSFYGGISYNEQYF	TRBV7-9	TRBJ2-5	NA	NA
TGCGCCAGCAGCCAAGATTGGGGGACGGGCGAGCAGTACTTC	CASSQDWGTGEQYF	TRBV4-3	TRBJ2-7	NA	once
TGTGCCAGCGCCGGGACAGTAAGACACTACGAGCAGTACTTC	CASAGTVRHYEQYF	TRBV28	TRBJ2-7	TRBD1	NA
TGTGCCAGCAGGGATGACAGCTACGAGCAGTACTTC	CASRDDSYEQYF	TRBV7-2	TRBJ2-7	NA	few
TGTGCCAGCAGCCAAGATGCCAATCCAGGCGGGGGGGCACTTCGCGAGCAGTACTTC	CASSQDANPGGGALREQYF	TRBV4-2	TRBJ2-7	TRBD2	NA
TGTGCCAGCAGCCGAGAGGGTGGGGGTCAAGAGACCCAGTACTTC	CASSREGGGQETQYF	TRBV12-3/TRBV12-4	TRBJ2-5	NA	few
TGCGCCAGCAGCTTGGGGTCGGTTTTGTACCAAGAGACCCAGTACTTC	CASSLGSVLYQETQYF	TRBV5-1	TRBJ2-5	NA	few
TGTGCCAGCAGCAAAGGACACGAGCCTAATACGCAGTATTTT	CASSKGHEPNTQYF	TRBV7-2	TRBJ2-3	NA	NA
TGTGCCAGCAGCCCCCCTTTGGTTGTTAACACTGAAGCTTTCTTT	CASSPPLVVNTEAFF	TRBV7-9	TRBJ1-1	NA	few
TGTGCCAGCAGCTTAAGGTTGGGGCAGATTAATGAAAAACTGTTTTTT	CASSLRLGQINEKLFF	TRBV7-2	TRBJ1-4	NA	NA
TGTGCCAGCAGTGCTCAGTGGAGCTCCTACGAGCAGTACTTC	CASSAQWSSYEQYF	TRBV6-2/TRBV6-3	TRBJ2-7	NA	NA
TGTGCCAGCAGCCAAACTCCAGGGGGCGTTGGCTATGGCTACACCTTC	CASSQTPGGVGYGYTF	TRBV4-2	TRBJ1-2	TRBD1	NA